A single sample is the source of the 32 T cell receptor beta chains below, sequenced in a study of cytomegalovirus exposure and HLA in healthy donors. The primer mix had 60 Vbeta and 13 Jbeta primers. TCRdb keeps only in-frame clones here, not all; method: immunoSEQ multiplex PCR. The sample gives about 230,000 clones, about three quarters of which show up once; about 0.45% is in the top ten. Sequenced sample: PBMCs. The receptors derive from a boy aged 10-17 years in good health and CMV-seronegative.

The chain recombines TRBV27 with TRBJ1-1; D is perhaps TRBD1 (5 bases). The CDR3 is 15 residues long. CDR1 MNHEY and CDR2 SMNVEV come from the germline V gene (reference sequence). V lost 5 bases and J 4 bases, leaving 17 bases between the germline ends. CDR3 sequence: CASSLYTGGGTEAFF. CDR3 coding DNA: TGTGCCAGCAGTCTATATACAGGCGGGGGCACTGAAGCTTTCTTT.

The genes are TRBV10-3 and TRBJ1-2, with 12 bases identical to TRBD1. The length of the CDR3 is 15 residues. Germline loops: CDR1 ENHRY, CDR2 SYGVKD. Unmatched junction bases numbered 7, after V lost 11 bases and J lost 0 bases. Written as DNA, the CDR3 is TGTGCCCGCCCCGGGACAGGGGGCCCTAACTATGGCTACACCTTC. Amino acid sequence: CARPGTGGPNYGYTF.

The chain couples TRBV11-3 to TRBJ1-1, with D perhaps matching TRBD1 (5 bases). Deletions cut 6 bases from V and 6 bases from J, with 14 bases between. The CDR3 is 13 amino acids. Looked up from germline, CDR1 is SGHNT and CDR2 is YENEEA. In DNA form, the CDR3 reads TGTGCCAGCAGTTCCCCACCAGGGTCTGAAGCTTTCTTT. Protein: CASSSPPGSEAFF. Combining the CDR3 with reference TRBV11-3 and TRBJ1-1 gives the whole variable domain EAGVVQSPRYKIIEKKQPVAFWCNPISGHNTLYWYLQNLGQGPELLIRYENEEAVDDSQLPKDRFSAERLKGVDSTLKIQPAELGDSAVYLCASSSPPGSEAFFGQGTRLTVV.

This chain links TRBV6-5 with TRBJ2-7; 8 positions match TRBD1. The CDR3 length is 15 residues. J was trimmed by 3 bases and V by 5 bases; bases with no gene match: 9. Looked up from germline, CDR1 is MNHEY and CDR2 is SVGAGI. CDR3: CASSIGQGLFYEQYF. In DNA form, the CDR3 reads TGTGCCAGCAGTATCGGACAGGGACTCTTCTACGAGCAGTACTTC.

The V call is TRBV5-1, the J call TRBJ1-3; no firm D call. The germline CDR1 and CDR2 sequences are SGHRS and YFSETQ. Trimming left V 0 bases short and J 4 bases short, with 17 bases between. The CDR3 runs 17 residues. In nucleotides, the CDR3 is TGCGCCAGCAGCTTGGCGGGAGTGAAGGTTGCCGGAAACACCATATATTTT. Amino acids: CASSLAGVKVAGNTIYF.

The chain recombines TRBV7-3 with TRBJ2-5; 11 bases fit TRBD2. Germline CDR1 reads SGHTA; CDR2 reads FQGTGA. After removal of 2 bases from V and 5 bases from J, the junction contained 4 bases not matched to a gene. The CDR3 has 15 amino acids. The CDR3 loop reads CASSLEASGGETQYF. As DNA, the CDR3 is TGTGCCAGCAGCTTAGAGGCTAGCGGGGGGGAGACCCAGTACTTC.

The chain combines TRBV5-6 with TRBJ1-2; perhaps TRBD1 as D (6 bases). The CDR3 is 16 amino acids. Trimming removed 0 bases from V and 8 bases from J, with 20 bases in between. Germline assignment: CDR1 SGHDT and CDR2 YYEEEE. The chain's CDR3 is CASSLELGAGFMGYTF. CDR3 bases: TGTGCCAGCAGCTTGGAGCTGGGGGCAGGTTTCATGGGCTACACCTTC.

This clone was found a few times. The CDR3 region is CASRGTGDYGYTF. DNA of the CDR3: TGTGCCAGCAGGGGGACAGGGGACTATGGCTACACCTTC. The J gene is TRBJ1-2, the V gene TRBV6-1; 10 bases map to TRBD1. This CDR3 region has 13 residues. Trimming at V came to 6 bases and at J to 3 bases, leaving 1 base not matched to a gene. Germline CDR1 is MNHNS and CDR2 is SASEGT.

The V call is TRBV19, the J call TRBJ1-4; D may be TRBD1 (6 bases). The CDR3 extends over 16 amino acids. V was trimmed by 5 bases and J by 0 bases, leaving 13 bases between them. The germline V gene has CDR1 LNHDA and CDR2 SQIVND (reference sequence). DNA for the CDR3: TGTGCCAGTAGTGTTCCAGGGGCTGCAACTAATGAAAAACTGTTTTTT. Amino acid sequence: CASSVPGAATNEKLFF.

The chain is built from TRBV6-5 and TRBJ1-1, with D hard to call. With 6 bases removed from V and 0 bases from J, the gap between germline ends came to 11 bases. Looked up from germline, CDR1 is MNHEY and CDR2 is SVGAGI. CDR3 length equals 14 residues. The CDR3 nucleotides are TGTGCCAGCAGCCTAGCATTGGTGAACACTGAAGCTTTCTTT. It codes for CASSLALVNTEAFF.

The chain couples TRBV11-2 to TRBJ2-1, with 8 bases fitting TRBD2. The CDR3 covers 16 residues. V shed 1 base, J shed 10 bases, and the junction held 12 bases outside the gene matches. CDR1 is SGHAT, CDR2 FQNNGV, per germline. The CDR3 DNA follows: TGTGCCAGCAGCTTAGGTCCGGGGGGGCTTTTGGGAGAGCAGTTCTTC. Translation gives CASSLGPGGLLGEQFF.

The V call is TRBV27, the J call TRBJ1-4; unclear D gene. Trimming removed 1 base from V and 5 bases from J, with 11 bases in between. This CDR3 is built from 15 residues. Germline-derived CDR1 and CDR2 are MNHEY and SMNVEV (reference sequence). CDR3 sequence reads: CASSLLAGVNEKLFF. CDR3 DNA sequence: TGTGCCAGCAGTTTATTGGCAGGCGTAAATGAAAAACTGTTTTTT. Using reference TRBV27 and TRBJ1-4 for the parts outside the CDR3, the full variable domain is EAQVTQNPRYLITVTGKKLTVTCSQNMNHEYMSWYRQDPGLGLRQIYYSMNVEVTDKGDVPEGYKVSRKEKRNFPLILESPSPNQTSLYFCASSLLAGVNEKLFFGSGTQLSVL.

The chain employs TRBV4-1 and TRBJ1-1; a possible D gene is TRBD1 (6 bases). This CDR3 contains 21 residues. V lost 0 bases and J lost 6, with 32 bases in between. Per germline, CDR1 MGHRA and CDR2 YSYEKL. Here the CDR3 reads CASSQDAGQLLSTTFLAEAFF. CDR3 DNA: TGCGCCAGCAGCCAAGATGCTGGACAGCTTCTCTCAACGACTTTTCTCGCTGAAGCTTTCTTT.

V usage is TRBV6-1 and J usage is TRBJ1-2; D gene uncertain. CDR1 and CDR2 (germline): MNHNS, SASEGT. The CDR3 extends over 14 amino acids. V shed 7 bases and J shed 8 bases, with 20 bases lying between them. The CDR3 loop is CASTNEGGLRGYTF. DNA for the CDR3: TGTGCCAGCACTAATGAAGGAGGATTGCGGGGCTACACCTTC.

V and J are TRBV6-1 and TRBJ2-1; no firm D call. CDR3 length: 12 amino acids. The V end lost 7 bases, the J end lost 4 bases, and 8 bases lay between the germline ends. Germline CDR1 is MNHNS and CDR2 is SASEGT. The CDR3 spells CASNQVYNEQFF. The DNA for the CDR3 is TGTGCCAGCAATCAGGTATACAATGAGCAGTTCTTC.

The chain carries TRBV6-1 and TRBJ1-4, with a tentative D call TRBD1 (5 bases). Trimming left V 7 bases short and J 0 bases short, with 9 bases between. Germline V CDR1 and CDR2: MNHNS, SASEGT. The CDR3 runs to 14 residues. CDR3 nucleotides: TGTGCCAGCACCAAGGACACAACTAATGAAAAACTGTTTTTT. Its protein product is CASTKDTTNEKLFF.

The genes are TRBV4-2 and TRBJ1-1; D is ambiguous. CDR3 size: 16 residues. The germline CDR1 and CDR2 sequences are LGHNA and YNFKEQ. Trimming took off 0 bases at V and 3 bases at J, with 14 bases between the two ends. The CDR3 nucleotides read TGTGCCAGCAGCCAAGAGGTGGCCGGGAGGTACACTGAAGCTTTCTTT. Translating gives CASSQEVAGRYTEAFF.

This chain connects TRBV6-5 to TRBJ1-1, with TRBD1 as a possible D gene (5 bases). Per the germline V gene, CDR1 is MNHEY and CDR2 is SVGAGI. Trimming took off 2 bases at V and 3 bases at J, with 10 bases between the two ends. The CDR3 has 14 amino acids. CDR3 loop: CASSYAGMDTEAFF. CDR3 DNA: TGTGCCAGCAGTTACGCAGGGATGGACACTGAAGCTTTCTTT.

V gene TRBV7-6 combines with J gene TRBJ2-6; D remains ambiguous. This CDR3 region has 16 residues. V lost 5 bases and J 3 bases, leaving 14 bases between the germline ends. Germline V gene data show CDR1 as SGHVS and CDR2 as FNYEAQ. Written as DNA, the CDR3 is TGTGCCAGCAGCATCGCTCTCGAGGATGGGGCCAACGTCCTGACTTTC. Its translation: CASSIALEDGANVLTF.

This chain connects TRBV15 to TRBJ1-2; tentative D call: TRBD1 (5 bases). This CDR3 has 14 amino acids. V was shortened by 5 bases and J by 2 bases, with 12 bases between the two germline ends. Germline lookup yields CDR1 LNHNV and CDR2 YYDKDF (reference sequence). The CDR3 spells CATSASGGNYGYTF. The CDR3 DNA reads TGTGCCACCAGCGCGAGCGGGGGGAACTATGGCTACACCTTC.

This clone was counted a few times. The chain is built from TRBV18 and TRBJ2-1; D is undetermined. CDR3 length: 16 amino acids. Germline V gene lookup returns CDR1 KGHSH and CDR2 LQKENI. V dropped 4 bases and J dropped 0 bases, with 13 bases sitting between them. As DNA, the CDR3 is TGTGCCAGCTCACTCCGCCTTCAGAACTCCTACAATGAGCAGTTCTTC. Its translation is CASSLRLQNSYNEQFF.

The chain links TRBV6-1 to TRBJ2-5; TRBD1 aligns across 11 bases. Trimming took 0 bases from V and 10 from J; bases not matched to a gene: 4. Germline V gene lookup returns CDR1 MNHNS and CDR2 SASEGT. This CDR3 is built from 14 residues. The CDR3 reads CASSEAWGQGDQYF. In DNA form, the CDR3 reads TGTGCCAGCAGTGAAGCTTGGGGACAGGGGGACCAGTACTTC.

This chain connects TRBV5-4 to TRBJ1-2; TRBD1 aligns across 9 bases. The CDR3 contains 14 residues. Germline values: CDR1 SGHNT, CDR2 YYREEE (reference sequence). The trim removed 4 bases at V and 4 bases at J, leaving 5 bases unmatched. Here the CDR3 DNA reads TGTGCCAGCAGCCCGGGACAGGGTGGCTATGGCTACACCTTC. This translates into CASSPGQGGYGYTF.

The chain joins TRBV7-3 to TRBJ2-3, with D uncertain. The CDR3 contains 13 residues. Germline-derived CDR1 and CDR2 are SGHTA and FQGTGA. Trimming pared 1 base from V and 6 bases from J, leaving 8 bases between. The CDR3 loop is CASSLKSGDTQYF. In nucleotides, the CDR3 is TGTGCCAGCAGCTTAAAATCAGGCGATACGCAGTATTTT.

V is TRBV21-1 and J is TRBJ1-1; no check of the table's D call, TRBD1, against the DNA was made. TRBV21-1 constitutes a pseudogene. The CDR3 loop spans 16 amino acids. CDR3 nucleotides: TGTGCCAGCAGCTTCCACCCGACAGGGGGCGTCGCTGAAGCTTTCTTT. It yields the protein CASSFHPTGGVAEAFF.

In this sample, this clone turned up a few times. V is TRBV4-1 and J is TRBJ1-5; TRBD1 matches 8 bases. J lost 2 bases, V lost 5 bases, and 8 bases had no gene match. Germline V gives CDR1 MGHRA, CDR2 YSYEKL. This CDR3 is 16 amino acids long. CDR3 sequence (DNA): TGCGCCAGCAGCTCCGGGACAGGTCGCGGCAATCAGCCCCAGCATTTT. Encoded protein: CASSSGTGRGNQPQHF.

J is TRBJ1-1 and V is TRBV6-1, with 11 bases matching TRBD1. CDR1 and CDR2 (germline): MNHNS, SASEGT. CDR3 size: 15 residues. The trim removed 4 bases at V and 3 bases at J, leaving 4 bases unmatched. CDR3 nucleotides: TGTGCCAGCAGTGTGGGACAGGGGGTATACACTGAAGCTTTCTTT. It encodes CASSVGQGVYTEAFF.

The chain recombines TRBV11-2 with TRBJ2-2; 9 nucleotides match TRBD2. V shed 2 bases and J 6 bases; nucleotides not matched to a gene: 4. This CDR3 spans 15 amino acids. Germline loops: CDR1 SGHAT, CDR2 FQNNGV. CDR3 amino acids: CASSLRAGGAGELFF. The CDR3 nucleotides read TGTGCCAGCAGCTTAAGGGCGGGAGGGGCCGGGGAGCTGTTTTTT.

The chain carries TRBV5-1 and TRBJ1-2; D possibly corresponds to TRBD1 (6 bases). The CDR3 runs to 15 residues. Germline CDR1 is SGHRS and CDR2 is YFSETQ. The ends were cut back, 4 bases at V and 4 bases at J, with 17 bases in the middle. CDR3 DNA: TGCGCCAGCAGCCTTCGACCGGGGGGGCTCTATGGCTACACCTTC. Its protein is CASSLRPGGLYGYTF. The entire variable domain, with the rest obtained from reference TRBV5-1 and TRBJ1-2, is as follows: KAGVTQTPRYLIKTRGQQVTLSCSPISGHRSVSWYQQTPGQGLQFLFEYFSETQRNKGNFPGRFSGRQFSNSRSEMNVSTLELGDSALYLCASSLRPGGLYGYTFGSGTRLTVV.

CDR3 sequence: CASSGPGAIYEQYF. CDR3 sequence (DNA): TGTGCCAGCAGCGGGCCAGGGGCTATCTACGAGCAGTACTTC. The chain has TRBV11-3 and TRBJ2-7, with D perhaps matching TRBD1 (6 bases). V lost 5 bases and J 3 bases, leaving 14 bases between the germline ends. CDR1 and CDR2 from the germline V gene are SGHNT and YENEEA. The CDR3 length is 14 residues.

The table lists this clone with a few counts. The chain uses TRBV6-1 and TRBJ2-2, with TRBD1 matching over 8 bases. V gave up 2 bases and J gave up 6 bases; unmatched junction bases: 14. Per the germline V gene, CDR1 is MNHNS and CDR2 is SASEGT. The CDR3 has 18 amino acids. As DNA, the CDR3 is TGTGCCAGCAGTGAACTTCGCCCGGGACAGGTTGTCGCCGGGGAGCTGTTTTTT. Amino acids: CASSELRPGQVVAGELFF.

About this clone: The germline gene is not matched at one end of the junction; a read error may be the cause. The same CDR3 can be traced to other DNA sequences in this sample. The J gene is TRBJ1-1, the V gene TRBV6-5; D possibly corresponds to TRBD1 (6 bases). Germline lookup yields CDR1 MNHEY and CDR2 SVGAGI. The CDR3 consists of 15 residues. CDR3 sequence (DNA): TGTGCCAGTAGTTACTCATTTCAGGGGAGAACTGAAGCTTTCTTT. Protein sequence: CASSYSFQGRTEAFF.